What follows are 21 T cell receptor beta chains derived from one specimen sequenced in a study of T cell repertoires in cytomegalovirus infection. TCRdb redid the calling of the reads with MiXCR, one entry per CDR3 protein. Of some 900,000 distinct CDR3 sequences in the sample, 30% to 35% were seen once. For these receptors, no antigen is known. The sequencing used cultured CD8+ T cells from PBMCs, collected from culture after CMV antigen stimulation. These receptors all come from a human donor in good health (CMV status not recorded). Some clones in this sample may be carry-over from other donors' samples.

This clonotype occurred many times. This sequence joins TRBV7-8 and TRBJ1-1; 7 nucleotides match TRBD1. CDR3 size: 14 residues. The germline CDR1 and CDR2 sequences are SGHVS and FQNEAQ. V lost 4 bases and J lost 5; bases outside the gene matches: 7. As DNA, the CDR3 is TGTGCCAGCAGCTCTACAGGGGTGGGGACTGAAGCTTTCTTT. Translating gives CASSSTGVGTEAFF.

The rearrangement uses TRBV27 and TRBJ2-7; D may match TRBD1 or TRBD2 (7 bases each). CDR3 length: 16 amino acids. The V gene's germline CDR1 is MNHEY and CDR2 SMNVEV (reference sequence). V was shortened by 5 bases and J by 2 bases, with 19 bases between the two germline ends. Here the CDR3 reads CASSPSGGDRAYEQYF. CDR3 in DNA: TGTGCCAGCAGTCCCTCTGGGGGGGACAGAGCCTACGAGCAGTACTTC.

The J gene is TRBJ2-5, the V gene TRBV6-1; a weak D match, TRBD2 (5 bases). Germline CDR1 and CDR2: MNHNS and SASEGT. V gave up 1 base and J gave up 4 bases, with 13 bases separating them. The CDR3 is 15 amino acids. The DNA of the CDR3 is TGTGCCAGCAGTGAAGATTTAGGAGAGGGAGAGACCCAGTACTTC. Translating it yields CASSEDLGEGETQYF.

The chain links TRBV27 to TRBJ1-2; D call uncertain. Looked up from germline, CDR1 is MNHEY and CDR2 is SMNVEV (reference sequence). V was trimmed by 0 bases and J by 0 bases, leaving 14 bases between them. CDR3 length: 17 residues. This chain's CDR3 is CASSLSFMAGANYGYTF. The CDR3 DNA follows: TGTGCCAGCAGTTTATCATTCATGGCAGGAGCTAACTATGGCTACACCTTC.

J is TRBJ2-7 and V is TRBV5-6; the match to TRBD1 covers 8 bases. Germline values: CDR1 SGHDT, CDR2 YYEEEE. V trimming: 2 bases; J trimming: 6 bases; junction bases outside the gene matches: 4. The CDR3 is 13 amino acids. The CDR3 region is CASSLPGGREQYV. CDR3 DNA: TGTGCCAGCAGCTTACCAGGGGGCCGCGAGCAGTACGTC.

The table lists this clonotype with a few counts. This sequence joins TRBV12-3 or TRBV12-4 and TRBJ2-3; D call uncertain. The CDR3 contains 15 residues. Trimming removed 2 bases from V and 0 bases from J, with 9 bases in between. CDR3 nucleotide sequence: TGTGCCAGCAGTTTAATTAAGGCTAGCACAGATACGCAGTATTTT. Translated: CASSLIKASTDTQYF.

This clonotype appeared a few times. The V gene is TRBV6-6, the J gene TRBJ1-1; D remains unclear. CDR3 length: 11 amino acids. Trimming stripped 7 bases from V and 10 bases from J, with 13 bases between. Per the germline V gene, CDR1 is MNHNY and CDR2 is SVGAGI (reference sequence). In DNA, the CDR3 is TGTGCCAGCACCACCTTTTGGGGAGCTTTCTTT. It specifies CASTTFWGAFF.

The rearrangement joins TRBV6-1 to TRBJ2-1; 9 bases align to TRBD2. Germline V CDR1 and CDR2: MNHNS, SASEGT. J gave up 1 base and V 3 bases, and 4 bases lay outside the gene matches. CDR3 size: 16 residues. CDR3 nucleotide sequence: TGTGCCAGCAGTGAGAGTAGCGGGGGTTCCTACAATGAGCAGTTCTTC. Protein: CASSESSGGSYNEQFF.

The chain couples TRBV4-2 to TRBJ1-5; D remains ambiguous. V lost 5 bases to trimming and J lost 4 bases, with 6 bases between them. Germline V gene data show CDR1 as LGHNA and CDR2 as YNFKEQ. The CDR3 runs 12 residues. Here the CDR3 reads CASSDRNQPQHF. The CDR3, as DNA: TGTGCCAGCAGCGACCGTAATCAGCCCCAGCATTTT.

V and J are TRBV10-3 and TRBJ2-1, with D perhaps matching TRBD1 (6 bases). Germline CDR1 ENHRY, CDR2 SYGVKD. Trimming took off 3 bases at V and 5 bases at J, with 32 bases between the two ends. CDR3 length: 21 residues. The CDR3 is CAISDFAARTLVGARDNEQFF. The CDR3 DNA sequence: TGTGCCATCAGTGATTTTGCAGCCAGGACACTAGTGGGGGCAAGGGACAATGAGCAGTTCTTC.

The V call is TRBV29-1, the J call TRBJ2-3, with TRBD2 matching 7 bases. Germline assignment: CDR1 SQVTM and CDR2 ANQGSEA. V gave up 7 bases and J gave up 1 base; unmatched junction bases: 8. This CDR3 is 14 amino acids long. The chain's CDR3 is CSGAGAGGTDTQYF. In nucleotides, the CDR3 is TGCAGCGGGGCGGGTGCGGGGGGCACAGATACGCAGTATTTT.

CDR3 amino acids: CATSSPLADMTNEQFF. As DNA, the CDR3 is TGTGCCACCAGCAGCCCGCTAGCGGATATGACTAATGAGCAGTTCTTC. The chain links TRBV15 to TRBJ2-1, with 7 nucleotides matching TRBD2. Germline V gives CDR1 LNHNV, CDR2 YYDKDF (reference sequence). The CDR3 totals 16 residues. V shed 3 bases and J 7 bases; nucleotides not matched to a gene: 12.

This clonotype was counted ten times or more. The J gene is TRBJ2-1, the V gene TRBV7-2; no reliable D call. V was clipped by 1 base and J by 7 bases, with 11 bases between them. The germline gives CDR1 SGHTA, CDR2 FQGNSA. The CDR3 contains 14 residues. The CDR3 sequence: CASSLVDDGNEQFF. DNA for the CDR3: TGTGCCAGCAGCTTAGTAGACGACGGTAATGAGCAGTTCTTC.

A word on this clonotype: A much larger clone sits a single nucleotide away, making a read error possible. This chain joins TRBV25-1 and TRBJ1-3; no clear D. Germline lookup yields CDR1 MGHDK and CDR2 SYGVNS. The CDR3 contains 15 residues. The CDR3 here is CANSESKVPGNTIYF. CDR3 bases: TGTGCCAACAGTGAATCTAAGGTGCCTGGAAACACCATATATTTT.

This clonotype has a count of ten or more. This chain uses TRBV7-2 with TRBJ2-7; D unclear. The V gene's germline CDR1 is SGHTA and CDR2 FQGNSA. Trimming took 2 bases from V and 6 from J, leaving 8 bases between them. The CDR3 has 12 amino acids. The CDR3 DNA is TGTGCCAGCAGCTTAAAGGGAAGCGAGCAGTACTTC. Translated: CASSLKGSEQYF.

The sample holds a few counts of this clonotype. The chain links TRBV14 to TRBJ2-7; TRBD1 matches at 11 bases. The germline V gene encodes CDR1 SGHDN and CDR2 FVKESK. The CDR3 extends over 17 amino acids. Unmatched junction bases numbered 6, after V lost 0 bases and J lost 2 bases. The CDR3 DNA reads TGTGCCAGCAGCCAAGATCGCCGGGGACAGGGGGCCTACGAGCAGTACTTC. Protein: CASSQDRRGQGAYEQYF.

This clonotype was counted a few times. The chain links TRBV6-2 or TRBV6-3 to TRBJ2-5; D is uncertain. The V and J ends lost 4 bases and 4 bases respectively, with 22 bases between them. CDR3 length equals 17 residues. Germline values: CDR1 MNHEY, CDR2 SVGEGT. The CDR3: CASSWNVWEKDGETQYF. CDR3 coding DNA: TGTGCCAGCAGTTGGAATGTGTGGGAAAAGGATGGAGAGACCCAGTACTTC.

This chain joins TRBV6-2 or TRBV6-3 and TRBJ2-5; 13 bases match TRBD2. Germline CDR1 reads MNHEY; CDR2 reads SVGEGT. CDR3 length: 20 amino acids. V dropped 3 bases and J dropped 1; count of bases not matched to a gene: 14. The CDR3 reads CASSYRAGLAGRVVQETQYF. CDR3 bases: TGTGCCAGCAGTTATCGAGCGGGACTAGCGGGGCGTGTCGTCCAAGAGACCCAGTACTTC.

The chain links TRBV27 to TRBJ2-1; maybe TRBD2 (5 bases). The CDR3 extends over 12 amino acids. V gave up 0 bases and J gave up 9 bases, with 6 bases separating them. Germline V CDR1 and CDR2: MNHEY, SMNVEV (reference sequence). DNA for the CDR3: TGTGCCAGCAGTTTATCGAGGGCTGAGCAGTTCTTC. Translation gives CASSLSRAEQFF.

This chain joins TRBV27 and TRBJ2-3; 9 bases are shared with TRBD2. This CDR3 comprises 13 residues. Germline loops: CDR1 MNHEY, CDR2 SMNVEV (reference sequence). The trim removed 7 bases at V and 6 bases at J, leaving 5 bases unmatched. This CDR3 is CASKLAGSDTQYF. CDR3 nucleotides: TGTGCCAGCAAGCTAGCGGGGTCCGATACGCAGTATTTT.

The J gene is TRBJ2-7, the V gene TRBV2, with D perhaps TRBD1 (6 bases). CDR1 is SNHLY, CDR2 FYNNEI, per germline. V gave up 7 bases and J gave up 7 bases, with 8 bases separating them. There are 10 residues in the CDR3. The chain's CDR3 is CASMGTEQYV. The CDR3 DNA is TGTGCCAGCATGGGGACAGAGCAGTACGTC.